A selection of T cell receptor beta chains follows, all from one sample in a study of T cells after yellow fever vaccination. TCRdb called the 5' RACE reads again in MiXCR, with one record for every CDR3 protein. The sample lists about 430,000 distinct CDR3 sequences, about 17% occurring once. The sample here was PBMCs, taken before the yellow fever booster vaccination. The receptors shown here come from a man aged 18 to 30 who received the YFV17D yellow fever vaccine. The CDR3 runs from the conserved cysteine through the conserved F or W. The order of the fields is V gene, D gene, clone size, J gene, CDR3 DNA, CDR3 protein. D genes are given only for firm matches. Rows give clone size only sometimes, using once, few, many, or a class for an expanded clone.

TRBV5-1	TRBD2	-	TRBJ2-2	TGCGCCAGCGGGGGACTAGCGGATTCAACCGGGGAGCTGTTTTTT	CASGGLADSTGELFF
TRBV28	-	-	TRBJ2-5	TGTGCCAGCACCCATGTGGGGAGGAGCCAAGAGACCCAGTACTTC	CASTHVGRSQETQYF
TRBV6-6	TRBD1	few	TRBJ2-3	TGTGCCAGCACAAGGACAGGGAGCACAGATACGCAGTATTTT	CASTRTGSTDTQYF
TRBV29-1	-	few	TRBJ2-1	TGCAGCGTTGAATTATCGCTAGATGAGCAGTTCTTC	CSVELSLDEQFF
TRBV2	TRBD1	few	TRBJ1-6	TGTGCCAGCAGTTGGACAGGGGAATTCGGGAATTCACCCCTCCACTTT	CASSWTGEFGNSPLHF
TRBV12-3/TRBV12-4	-	few	TRBJ2-5	TGTGCCAGCAGTTTTAGGAAGGAGACCCAGTACTTC	CASSFRKETQYF
TRBV19	TRBD1	few	TRBJ1-5	TGTGCCAGTAGTATTGGGGGCAGGGGGCAGCCCCAGCATTTT	CASSIGGRGQPQHF
TRBV18	TRBD1	few	TRBJ1-2	TGTGCCAGCTCACCACGGGGACAGGGAAACTATGGCTACACCTTC	CASSPRGQGNYGYTF
TRBV7-2	-	few	TRBJ2-3	TGTGCCAGCCGCGCAGCCGTTAGCACAGATACGCAGTATTTT	CASRAAVSTDTQYF
TRBV18	-	many	TRBJ2-7	TGTGCCAGCTCATCGCAGGGGCAATCCTACGAGCAGTACTTC	CASSSQGQSYEQYF
TRBV5-6	-	few	TRBJ2-4	TGTGCCAGCAGCTTCCTCACAGAACTAGCCAAAAACATTCAGTACTTC	CASSFLTELAKNIQYF
TRBV10-3	-	many	TRBJ2-1	TGTGCCATCAGTGAGTCGACCCATGAGCAGTTCTTC	CAISESTHEQFF
TRBV7-2	TRBD2	-	TRBJ2-5	TGTGCCAGCAGCCAGCGCTGGACTAGCGGGAGGGAGACCCAGTACTTC	CASSQRWTSGRETQYF
TRBV4-1	-	once	TRBJ2-3	TGCGCCAGCAGCCGATTTAGGGACCCAGACACAGATACGCAGTATTTT	CASSRFRDPDTDTQYF
TRBV5-1	TRBD2	-	TRBJ2-3	TGCGCCAGCATTGCGGGGGGGGGCACAGATACGCAGTATTTT	CASIAGGGTDTQYF
TRBV7-3	-	-	TRBJ2-1	TGTGCCAGCAGCTTTGGGGGGGCGAGTTGGGGTGAGCAGTTCTTC	CASSFGGASWGEQFF
TRBV9	TRBD1	few	TRBJ1-3	TGTGCCAGCAGCGTATCGGGGACAGCCGGAAACACCATATATTTT	CASSVSGTAGNTIYF
TRBV20-1	-	-	TRBJ2-1	TGCAGTGCTAGGGATACCGCCGAGGAGCAGTTCTTC	CSARDTAEEQFF
TRBV2	TRBD1	few	TRBJ2-1	TGTGCCAGCAGTGACGGGACAGGGGTTCGGGATGAGCAGTTCTTC	CASSDGTGVRDEQFF